This is a list of T cell receptor beta chains from one sample in a study of a mutant IDH1 vaccine in newly diagnosed glioma. Their antigens are not known. Using immunoSEQ multiplex PCR, the repertoire was profiled, and TCRdb retains in-frame clones only, with some absent. This sample carries about 75,000 clones, 90% to 95% of them seen once, and the ten largest clones take about 0.6%. Sequencing was performed on PBMCs, taken from a glioma patient whose treatment included an IDH1 peptide vaccine. The source is a woman aged 45-65 years with glioma. Both conserved end residues are trimmed from each CDR3. Fields, in order: J gene, V gene, CDR3 protein.

J: TRBJ1-1
V: TRBV19
CDR3: ASSIRALTEAF

J: TRBJ1-5
V: TRBV2
CDR3: ASSDRAYQPQH

J: TRBJ2-6
V: TRBV28
CDR3: ASRPTGGGSGANVLT

J: TRBJ2-2
V: TRBV5-1
CDR3: ASSLQGTGTGELF

J: TRBJ2-1
V: TRBV27
CDR3: ASKLAGEYNEQF

J: TRBJ2-1
V: TRBV19
CDR3: ASRRQGAAINEQF

J: TRBJ1-5
V: TRBV15
CDR3: ATSRDVAAGGQPQH

J: TRBJ2-1
V: TRBV5-1
CDR3: ASRTGDMGNEQF

J: TRBJ2-5
V: TRBV18
CDR3: ASSPLASTRETQY

J: TRBJ1-2
V: TRBV28
CDR3: ASSLSGTGTRDGYT

J: .
V: TRBV5-1
CDR3: ASSGGTATYEQY

J: TRBJ2-5
V: TRBV28
CDR3: ASSNHKGLAVYQETQY

J: TRBJ1-2
V: TRBV4-1
CDR3: ASSQELAEVYGYT

J: TRBJ2-3
V: TRBV7-9
CDR3: ASSLDYNTDTQY

J: TRBJ2-1
V: TRBV7-2
CDR3: ARGSGTYNEQF

J: TRBJ2-1
V: TRBV5-1
CDR3: ASSLETGGSYNEQF

J: TRBJ1-3
V: TRBV11-2
CDR3: ASSFGQGGGGNTIY

J: TRBJ2-3
V: TRBV11-1
CDR3: ASTQGPEADTQY

J: TRBJ1-3
V: TRBV11-2
CDR3: ASSLDRSGSGNTIY

J: TRBJ2-1
V: TRBV18
CDR3: ASSPLDGAGSYNEQF

J: TRBJ2-7
V: TRBV28
CDR3: ASTHIDRTSYEQY

J: TRBJ2-2
V: TRBV19
CDR3: ASSPGRLAGETGELF

J: TRBJ2-6
V: TRBV12-5
CDR3: ASGLPLGQFQTGANVLT

J: TRBJ2-1
V: TRBV28
CDR3: ASSLSSGRAGGYEQF

J: TRBJ2-1
V: TRBV2
CDR3: ARPGLAGPSSYNERF

J: TRBJ1-2
V: TRBV18
CDR3: ASSPATYRAGGYT

J: TRBJ1-1
V: TRBV11-3
CDR3: ASSWALNTEAF

J: TRBJ1-5
V: TRBV11-2
CDR3: ASSLAGAGAQH

J: TRBJ2-7
V: TRBV5-4
CDR3: ASSPGQDSYEQY

J: TRBJ2-5
V: TRBV6-5
CDR3: ASSYEGETQY

J: TRBJ2-7
V: TRBV7-9
CDR3: ASSTGSYEQY

J: TRBJ1-6
V: TRBV5-4
CDR3: ASSLGQRGQGNSPLH

J: TRBJ1-1
V: TRBV6-5
CDR3: ASSPTAANTEAF

J: TRBJ2-1
V: TRBV9
CDR3: ASSVAGGARYNEQF

J: TRBJ1-3
V: TRBV5-1
CDR3: ASSLEDRGSLGGNTIY

J: TRBJ1-5
V: TRBV27
CDR3: ASSLRPGSQPQH

J: TRBJ2-5
V: TRBV20-1
CDR3: SAIGGTGPY

J: TRBJ2-3
V: TRBV27
CDR3: ASSPSSGESTDTQY

J: TRBJ1-2
V: TRBV5-1
CDR3: ASSGNNPGATNYGYT

J: TRBJ2-1
V: TRBV7-3
CDR3: ASSTMGGERAYNEQF

J: TRBJ1-5
V: TRBV5-5
CDR3: ASSFTGASNQPQH

J: TRBJ2-7
V: TRBV19
CDR3: ASSTLPTGANEQY

J: TRBJ1-2
V: TRBV30
CDR3: AWTNLRSDVSYGYT

J: TRBJ1-2
V: TRBV27
CDR3: ASSILGSDGYT

J: TRBJ1-6
V: TRBV4-1
CDR3: ASSHGRFYNSPLH

J: TRBJ2-7
V: TRBV6-5
CDR3: ASSLGLAGVGQY

J: TRBJ2-2
V: TRBV10-1
CDR3: ASSARQGRTGELF

J: TRBJ1-2
V: TRBV2
CDR3: ASSATGSSGYT

J: TRBJ2-1
V: TRBV7-2
CDR3: ASSFSAVRNEQF

J: TRBJ2-7
V: TRBV9
CDR3: ASSPPSGTYEQY